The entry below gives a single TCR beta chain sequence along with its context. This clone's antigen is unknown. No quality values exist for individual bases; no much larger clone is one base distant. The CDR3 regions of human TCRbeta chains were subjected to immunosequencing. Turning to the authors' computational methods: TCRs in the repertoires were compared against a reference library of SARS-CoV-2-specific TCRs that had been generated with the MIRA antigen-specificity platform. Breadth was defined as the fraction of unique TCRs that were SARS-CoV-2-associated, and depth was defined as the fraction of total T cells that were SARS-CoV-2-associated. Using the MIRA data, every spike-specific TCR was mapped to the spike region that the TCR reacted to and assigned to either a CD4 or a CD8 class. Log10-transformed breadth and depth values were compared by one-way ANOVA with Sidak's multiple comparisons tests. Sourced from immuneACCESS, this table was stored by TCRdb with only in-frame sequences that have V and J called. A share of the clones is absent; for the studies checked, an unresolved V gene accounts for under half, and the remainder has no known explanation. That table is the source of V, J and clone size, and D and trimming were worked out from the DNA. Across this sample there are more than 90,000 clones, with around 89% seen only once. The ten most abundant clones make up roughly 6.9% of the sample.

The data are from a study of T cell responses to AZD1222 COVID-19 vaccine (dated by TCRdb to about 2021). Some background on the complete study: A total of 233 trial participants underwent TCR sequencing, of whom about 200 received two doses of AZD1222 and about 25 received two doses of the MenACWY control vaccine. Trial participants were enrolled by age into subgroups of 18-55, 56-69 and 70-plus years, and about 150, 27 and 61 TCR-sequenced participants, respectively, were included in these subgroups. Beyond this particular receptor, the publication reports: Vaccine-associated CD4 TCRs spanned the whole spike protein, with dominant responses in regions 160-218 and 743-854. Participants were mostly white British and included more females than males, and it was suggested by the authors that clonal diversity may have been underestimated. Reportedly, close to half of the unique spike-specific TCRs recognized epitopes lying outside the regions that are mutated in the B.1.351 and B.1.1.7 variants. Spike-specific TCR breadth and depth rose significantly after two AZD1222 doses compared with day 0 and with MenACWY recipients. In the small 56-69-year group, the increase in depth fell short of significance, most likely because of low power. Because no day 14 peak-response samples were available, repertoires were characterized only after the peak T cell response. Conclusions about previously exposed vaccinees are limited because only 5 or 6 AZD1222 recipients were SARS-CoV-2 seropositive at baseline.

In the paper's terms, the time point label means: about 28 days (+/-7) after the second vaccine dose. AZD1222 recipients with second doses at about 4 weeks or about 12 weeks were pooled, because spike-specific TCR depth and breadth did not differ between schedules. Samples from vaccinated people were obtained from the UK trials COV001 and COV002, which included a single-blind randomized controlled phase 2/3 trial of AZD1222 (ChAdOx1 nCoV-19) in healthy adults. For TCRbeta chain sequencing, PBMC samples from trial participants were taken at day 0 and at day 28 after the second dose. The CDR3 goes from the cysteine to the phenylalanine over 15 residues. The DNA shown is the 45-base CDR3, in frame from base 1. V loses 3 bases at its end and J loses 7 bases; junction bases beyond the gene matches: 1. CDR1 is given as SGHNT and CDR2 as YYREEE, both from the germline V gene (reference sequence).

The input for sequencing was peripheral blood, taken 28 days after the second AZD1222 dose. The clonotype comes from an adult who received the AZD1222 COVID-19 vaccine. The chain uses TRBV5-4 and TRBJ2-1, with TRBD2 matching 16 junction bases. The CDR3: CASSWGLAGGNEQFF. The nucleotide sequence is TGTGCCAGCAGCTGGGGACTAGCGGGGGGGAATGAGCAGTTCTTC.